The text below deals with one T cell receptor beta chain. Its cognate antigen is unknown. This sample is drawn from a study of ipilimumab plus nivolumab after autologous stem cell transplantation. Study background: Typical patient got 5 ipilimumab doses and about eight nivolumab doses (median). Study results and limitations: TCR repertoire, Treg phenotype and gut microbiota reportedly support more study of this approach.

This CDR3 spans 15 amino acids. The V end lost 6 bases, the J end lost 1 base, and 10 bases lay between the germline ends. Per germline, CDR1 MNHEY and CDR2 SMNVEV (reference sequence). Ipilimumab, 1 mg/kg, started 14 to 28 days after autologous transplant. Patients got 3 mg/kg IV nivolumab weeks 1, 4, 7, 10, then biweekly through week 26. Profiled with immunoSEQ multiplex PCR; TCRdb holds only in-frame clones, not every one. This repertoire shows 10,000 to 15,000 clones, 73% found once; its top ten account for around 15%. This chain joins TRBV27 and TRBJ2-6; the D gene is possibly TRBD2 (5 bases). This TCR came from a male donor with diffuse large B-cell lymphoma. This material consisted of PBMCs, taken in a trial of ipilimumab plus nivolumab as post-transplant consolidation. The DNA of the CDR3 is TGTGCCAGCAGCCCGCGGACTTCTGGGGCCAACGTCCTGACTTTC. It is translated as CASSPRTSGANVLTF.